This record covers a single T cell receptor (beta chain). The CDR3 loop spans 17 amino acids. The data belong to a study of blood T cell repertoires in COVID-19. Turning to the study itself: Collection of acute and convalescent COVID-19 samples took place in the United States, Italy and Spain. Sources were T cells, B-cell-depleted T cells, or PBMCs; the material itself was cDNA or gDNA.

This table comes from immunoSEQ multiplex PCR, and its TCRdb copy is limited to in-frame clones, with some not included. The sample lists tens of thousands of clones; roughly 88% were seen once. Sequences were obtained from peripheral blood. The origin of this receptor is a human donor in a cohort sampled during active COVID-19. The donor label of this sample is uncertain. The V and J genes are TRBV12-2 and TRBJ1-5; the DNA was not used to check the table's D call, TRBD1. TRBV12-2 corresponds to a pseudogene. DNA of the CDR3: TGTGCAAGTCGCTTAGGGGGCCCTAGAAGGGGCAATCAGCCCCAGCATTTT. It is translated as CASRLGGPRRGNQPQHF.